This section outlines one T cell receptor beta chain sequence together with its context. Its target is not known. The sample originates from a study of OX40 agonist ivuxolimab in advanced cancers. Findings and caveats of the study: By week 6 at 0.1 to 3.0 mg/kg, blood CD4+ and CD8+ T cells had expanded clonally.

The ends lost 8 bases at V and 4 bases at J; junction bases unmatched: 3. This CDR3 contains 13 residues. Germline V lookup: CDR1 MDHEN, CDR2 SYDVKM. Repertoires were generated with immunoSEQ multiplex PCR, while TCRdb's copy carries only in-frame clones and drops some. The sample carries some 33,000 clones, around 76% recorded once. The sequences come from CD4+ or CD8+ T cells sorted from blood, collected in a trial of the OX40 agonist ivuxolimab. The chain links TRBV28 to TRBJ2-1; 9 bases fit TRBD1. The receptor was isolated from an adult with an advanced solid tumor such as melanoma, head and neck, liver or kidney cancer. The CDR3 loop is CASRDRAYNEQFF. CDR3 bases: TGTGCCAGCCGGGACAGGGCTTACAATGAGCAGTTCTTC.